This T cell receptor beta chain was found in a study of blood T cell repertoires in COVID-19. As for the study in general: Both acute and convalescent COVID-19 samples were obtained from the United States, Italy and Spain. T cells, B-cell-depleted T cells, or PBMCs provided the cDNA or gDNA that served as material.

Original processing methods: Scientists estimated how many nucleated cells there were by amplifying reference gene primers. Assay: immunoSEQ multiplex PCR; the TCRdb copy retains only in-frame clones and omits some. V, J and clone size were drawn from that table, and D and trimming were deduced from the DNA. The sample has a few hundred thousand clones; roughly 88% are singletons. This clone was seen repeatedly, ten times or more. Trimming took 3 bases from V and 7 from J, leaving 12 bases between them. CDR1 LGHDT and CDR2 YNNKEL come from the germline V gene (reference sequence). The CDR3 is made up of 13 amino acids.

This TCR was sampled from a young man with active or convalescent COVID-19. Sample: peripheral blood. The chain links TRBV3-1 (or the pseudogene TRBV3-2) to TRBJ2-5; no definite D call. CDR3 region: CASSHGAFRTQYF. The CDR3 nucleotides are TGTGCCAGCAGCCATGGAGCGTTCCGGACCCAGTACTTC.